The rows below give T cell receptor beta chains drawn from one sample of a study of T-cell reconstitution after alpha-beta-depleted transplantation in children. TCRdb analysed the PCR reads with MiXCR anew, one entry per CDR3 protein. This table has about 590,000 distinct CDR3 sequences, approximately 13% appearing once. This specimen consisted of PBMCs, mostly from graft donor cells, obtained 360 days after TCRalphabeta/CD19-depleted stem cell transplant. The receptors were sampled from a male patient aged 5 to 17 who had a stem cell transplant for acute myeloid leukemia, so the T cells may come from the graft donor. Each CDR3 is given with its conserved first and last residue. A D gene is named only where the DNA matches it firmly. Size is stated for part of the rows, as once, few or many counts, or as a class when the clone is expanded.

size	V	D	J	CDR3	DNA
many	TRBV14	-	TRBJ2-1	CASSRVRGQTHNEQFF	TGTGCCAGCAGCCGGGTACGCGGACAGACCCACAATGAGCAGTTCTTC
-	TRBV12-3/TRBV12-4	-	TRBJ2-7	CASSQPGRSEQYF	TGTGCCAGCAGCCAGCCTGGAAGGTCCGAGCAGTACTTC
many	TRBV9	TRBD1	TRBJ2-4	CASSVADRVGKNIQYF	TGTGCCAGCAGCGTAGCGGACAGGGTGGGCAAAAACATTCAGTACTTC
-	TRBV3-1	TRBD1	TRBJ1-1	CASSPDRGEAFF	TGTGCCAGCAGTCCCGACAGGGGTGAAGCTTTCTTT
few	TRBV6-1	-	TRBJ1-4	CASTSNTVGEKLFF	TGTGCCAGCACCTCGAACACCGTCGGGGAAAAACTGTTTTTT
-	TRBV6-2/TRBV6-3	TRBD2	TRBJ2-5	CASSGLAGLQETQYF	TGTGCCAGCAGCGGACTAGCGGGCCTCCAAGAGACCCAGTACTTC
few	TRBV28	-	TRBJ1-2	CASSLFGQLNYGYTF	TGTGCCAGCAGTTTATTCGGACAGCTTAACTATGGCTACACCTTC
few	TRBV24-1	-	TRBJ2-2	CATSAQTLQGLFF	TGTGCCACCAGTGCTCAAACCCTTCAAGGGCTGTTTTTT
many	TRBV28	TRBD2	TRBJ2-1	CASNSGPSYNEQFF	TGTGCCAGCAATAGCGGGCCCTCCTACAATGAGCAGTTCTTC
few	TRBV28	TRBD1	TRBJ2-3	CASGEGALRTDTQYF	TGTGCCAGCGGTGAGGGGGCCTTACGCACAGATACGCAGTATTTT
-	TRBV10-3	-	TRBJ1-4	CAISEDNKAGEKLFF	TGTGCCATCAGTGAGGACAATAAGGCAGGTGAAAAACTGTTTTTT
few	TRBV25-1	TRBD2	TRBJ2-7	CASSVWGLAGEGEQYF	TGTGCCAGCAGTGTTTGGGGACTAGCGGGAGAAGGGGAGCAGTACTTC
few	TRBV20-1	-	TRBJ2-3	CSATEVRTSTDTQYF	TGCAGTGCCACCGAAGTAAGGACGAGCACAGATACGCAGTATTTT
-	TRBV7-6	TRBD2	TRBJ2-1	CASSLGFPSGRLGNEQFF	TGTGCCAGCAGCTTAGGTTTCCCTAGCGGGAGGCTAGGCAATGAGCAGTTCTTC
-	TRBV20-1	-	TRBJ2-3	CSARAPPSISTDTQYF	TGCAGTGCTAGAGCTCCCCCTAGCATTAGCACAGATACGCAGTATTTT
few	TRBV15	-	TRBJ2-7	CATSPERAFSYEQYF	TGTGCCACCAGTCCCGAGCGGGCGTTTTCCTACGAGCAGTACTTC
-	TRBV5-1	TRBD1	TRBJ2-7	CASSPRGTGGVYEQYF	TGCGCCAGCAGCCCAAGGGGGACAGGGGGAGTCTACGAGCAGTACTTC
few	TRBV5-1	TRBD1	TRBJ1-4	CASSLEGTGREKLFF	TGCGCCAGCAGCTTGGAAGGGACAGGGAGGGAAAAACTGTTTTTT
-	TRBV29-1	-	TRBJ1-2	CSARWGGNDGYTF	TGCAGCGCTCGTTGGGGGGGCAACGATGGCTACACCTTC
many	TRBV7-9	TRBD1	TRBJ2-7	CASSPSRTGNEQYF	TGTGCCAGCAGCCCAAGTAGGACAGGGAACGAGCAGTACTTC
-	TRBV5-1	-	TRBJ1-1	CASSSPLQRPNTEAFF	TGCGCCAGCAGCTCCCCCCTACAGAGGCCGAACACTGAAGCTTTCTTT
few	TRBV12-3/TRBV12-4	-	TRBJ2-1	CASEGDWNEQFF	TGTGCCAGCGAAGGCGACTGGAATGAGCAGTTCTTC
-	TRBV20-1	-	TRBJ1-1	CSASGGGANTEAFF	TGCAGTGCTAGTGGGGGCGGGGCGAACACTGAAGCTTTCTTT
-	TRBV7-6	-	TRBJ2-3	CASSLESAGWRTDTQYF	TGTGCCAGCAGCTTAGAGTCGGCGGGATGGCGCACAGATACGCAGTATTTT
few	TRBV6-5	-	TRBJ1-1	CASSYFPAMNTEAFF	TGTGCCAGCAGTTACTTTCCGGCAATGAACACTGAAGCTTTCTTT
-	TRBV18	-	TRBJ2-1	CASSPVGAPVYNEQFF	TGTGCCAGCTCACCTGTAGGGGCTCCTGTCTACAATGAGCAGTTCTTC
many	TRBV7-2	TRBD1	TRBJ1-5	CASSPWTGGNQPQHF	TGTGCCAGCAGCCCCTGGACAGGGGGCAATCAGCCCCAGCATTTT
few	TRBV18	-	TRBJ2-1	CASSNPSGLYNEQFF	TGTGCCAGCTCAAATCCCAGCGGTTTATACAATGAGCAGTTCTTC
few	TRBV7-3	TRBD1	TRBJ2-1	CASSPPPGTVNEQFF	TGTGCCAGCAGCCCCCCGCCCGGGACAGTGAATGAGCAGTTCTTC
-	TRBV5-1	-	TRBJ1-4	CASSLTRTVPNEKLFF	TGCGCCAGCAGCTTGACTAGGACAGTGCCTAATGAAAAACTGTTTTTT
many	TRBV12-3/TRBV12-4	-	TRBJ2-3	CASSSNRAPDTQYF	TGTGCCAGCAGTTCGAACAGGGCGCCAGATACGCAGTATTTT
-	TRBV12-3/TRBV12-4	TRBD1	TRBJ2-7	CASSVQGDEQYF	TGTGCCAGCAGCGTACAGGGGGACGAGCAGTACTTC
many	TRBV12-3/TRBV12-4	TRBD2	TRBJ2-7	CASTKAGGLYEQYF	TGTGCCAGCACTAAAGCGGGAGGCTTATACGAGCAGTACTTC
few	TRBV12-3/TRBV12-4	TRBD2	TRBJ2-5	CASSDRGGTQYF	TGTGCCAGCAGTGACCGGGGGGGGACCCAGTACTTC
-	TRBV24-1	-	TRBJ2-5	CATSDVFGGSRYQETQYF	TGTGCCACCAGTGACGTGTTTGGTGGGAGCCGGTACCAAGAGACCCAGTACTTC
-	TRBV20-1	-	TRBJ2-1	CSAEDTLSSYNEQFF	TGCAGTGCCGAGGACACCTTAAGCTCCTACAATGAGCAGTTCTTC
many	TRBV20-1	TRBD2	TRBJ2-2	CSARDPTSGSTGELFF	TGCAGTGCTAGAGACCCGACTAGCGGGAGCACCGGGGAGCTGTTTTTT
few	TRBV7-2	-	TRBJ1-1	CASSFAGGNTEAFF	TGTGCCAGCAGCTTCGCGGGGGGGAACACTGAAGCTTTCTTT
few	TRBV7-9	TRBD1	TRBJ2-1	CASSRQGAVDEQFF	TGTGCCAGCAGTCGACAGGGGGCGGTCGATGAGCAGTTCTTC
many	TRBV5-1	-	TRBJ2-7	CASSLERGSGYEQYF	TGCGCCAGCAGCCTGGAGAGAGGGAGTGGGTACGAGCAGTACTTC
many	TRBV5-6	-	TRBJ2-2	CASSHPGTANTGELFF	TGTGCCAGCAGCCACCCCGGGACGGCTAACACCGGGGAGCTGTTTTTT
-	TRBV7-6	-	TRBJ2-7	CASSNHGQTSYEQYF	TGTGCCAGCAGTAACCACGGACAGACCTCCTACGAGCAGTACTTC
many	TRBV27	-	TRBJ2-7	CASSLGWPPYSYEQYF	TGTGCCAGCAGTTTAGGCTGGCCTCCCTACTCCTACGAGCAGTACTTC
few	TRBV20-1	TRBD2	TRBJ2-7	CSARDQNSRTSGNYEQYF	TGCAGTGCTAGAGATCAAAATTCAAGGACTAGCGGTAACTACGAGCAGTACTTC
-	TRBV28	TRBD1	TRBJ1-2	CASSPRGGQDELWGYTF	TGTGCCAGCAGTCCCCGGGGCGGACAGGACGAACTATGGGGCTACACCTTC
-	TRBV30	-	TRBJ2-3	CAWSGGRGWEAGTDTQYF	TGTGCCTGGAGTGGGGGGCGAGGGTGGGAGGCAGGCACAGATACGCAGTATTTT
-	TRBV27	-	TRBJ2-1	CASSLVPQAAFYNEQFF	TGTGCCAGCAGTTTGGTCCCCCAGGCGGCGTTCTACAATGAGCAGTTCTTC
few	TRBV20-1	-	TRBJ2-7	CSAYRAPPHEQYF	TGCAGTGCCTACAGGGCGCCACCCCACGAGCAGTACTTC
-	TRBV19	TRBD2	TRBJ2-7	CASKGREATFYEQYF	TGTGCCAGTAAGGGGAGGGAGGCCACGTTCTACGAGCAGTACTTC
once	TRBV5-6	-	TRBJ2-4	CASGGAGAKNIQYF	TGTGCCAGCGGCGGAGCAGGGGCCAAAAACATTCAGTACTTC
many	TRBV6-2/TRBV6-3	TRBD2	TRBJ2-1	CASRTSGSNEQFF	TGTGCCAGCAGGACTAGCGGGAGCAATGAGCAGTTCTTC
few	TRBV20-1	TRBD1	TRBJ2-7	CSANKGQSYEQYF	TGCAGTGCTAACAAGGGACAGTCCTACGAGCAGTACTTC
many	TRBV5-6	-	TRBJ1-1	CASSFRTSGTEAFF	TGTGCCAGCAGCTTCCGTACCAGTGGCACTGAAGCTTTCTTT